The entry below describes one T cell receptor beta chain. Its antigen is unknown. Within one base of it there is no much larger clone, and no base qualities were kept. The data were taken from a study of vaccination and CD4 T cells after COVID-19 (dated by TCRdb to between 2021 and 2024). Background on the whole study: Convalescent patients had a positive SARS-CoV-2 result on nasal swab PCR, and of these patients, nine had mild disease and one had severe disease. Post-COVID blood samples were collected from convalescent patients a median of roughly 100 days after diagnosis, with a range of about 30 to 161 days. Participants received two doses of either the Pfizer-BioNTech BNT162b2 vaccine (n=8) or the Moderna mRNA-1273 vaccine (n=2). In control cultures, a CEFX viral epitope pool was used as positive control, an HIV-1 Nef peptide pool was used as negative control, or no peptide was added. The convalescent cohort included six males and four females, with two Hispanic individuals, seven Caucasians, two Asians and one multiracial person. Overlapping spike peptide pools from SARS-CoV-2 and from the common cold coronaviruses HCoV-NL63, HCoV-OC43 and HCoV-229E were used as culture stimuli. In 10 COVID-19 convalescent patients and a handful of infection-naive healthy vaccine recipients, the spike-specific CD4+ TCR repertoire before mRNA vaccination was compared with the repertoire after mRNA vaccination. Post-vaccine blood samples were taken a median of approximately 70 days after the second vaccine dose, with a range of roughly 14 to 241 days.

Study-wide findings and limitations: In convalescent patients, nearly all vaccine-specific clones (304 of 307) were found to be mono-reactive for SARS-CoV-2 spike rather than cross-reactive with common cold coronaviruses. An increase in the median number of SARS-CoV-2-reactive clonotypes from approximately 21 after infection to roughly 38 after vaccination was observed, but the change was not found to be significant. The number of convalescent patients in the study was relatively small, and the study did not examine early timepoints following natural infection. Among convalescent patients, a median roughly 90% of the SARS-CoV-2-reactive clones seen after vaccination appeared only after vaccination, which suggests priming specific to the vaccine.

Receptor libraries were prepared by PCR. DNA from cultured CD4+ T cells was subjected to TCR sequencing with the Oncomine TCR Beta short-read assay at the Johns Hopkins FTIC core. The QIAamp micro DNA kit was used to extract genomic DNA from the cultured CD4+ T cells. Oncomine TCR Beta libraries made from cultured CD4+ T cells were pooled using unique dual indexes and sequenced on an Illumina iSeq 100. Regarding the original processing steps: Non-productive sequences were removed, and CDR3s not starting with C, not ending with F or W, or shorter than 7 amino acids were discarded. The MANAFEST web application identified antigen-specific clonotypes by comparing peptide-stimulated wells against reference wells and other culture wells. An FDR below 0.05, an odds ratio above 5, and a productive frequency above 0.1% in at least two of three replicate wells were required for clones to be considered positive. A clonotype counted as cross-reactive if it showed significant expansion both in the SARS-CoV-2 spike wells and in at least one common cold coronavirus spike condition. Levenshtein distances (stringdist) and unrooted phylogenetic trees (ape) in R version 3.6.1 were used to assess CDR3 homology. TCRdb took the public reads, trimmed them with fastp at Q25, ran MiXCR for clone calling and kept in-frame beta chains. When rows share a CDR3 protein, they turn into one entry using the most common DNA and genes. Clone size and V and J calls follow TCRdb, not the original study. Present in this sample are around 16,000 distinct CDR3 sequences, 54% of which were seen just once. The ten most abundant clones make up more than 30% of the sample.

Taken from cysteine to phenylalanine, the CDR3 has 16 residues. Kept here is only the CDR3 DNA, which spans 48 bases and is read in frame from base 1. CDR1 SGHVS and CDR2 FNYEAQ were looked up in the germline V gene. V trim: 5 bases; J trim: 2 bases; unmatched bases: 8. In the paper's terms, the treatment or condition label means: approximately 10-day PBMC culture with coronavirus spike peptide pools or control peptides (ViraFEST assay). The ViraFEST assay was used in the study, in which antigen-specific T cells were expanded with peptide pools and expanded clonotypes were subsequently identified by TCR sequencing. The positive SARS-CoV-2 PCR tests of the convalescent patients were dated from March to December 2020, before the Alpha, Beta and Delta variants emerged in the United States. Each well held more than 1.5 million PBMCs cultured in IMDM containing roughly 5% human AB serum and approximately 10 IU/ml IL-2, with about 9.1 ug/ml peptide pools added. Half of the culture medium was replaced with fresh IL-2-containing medium on days 3 and 7. After approximately 11 days of culture, CD4+ T cells were isolated by negative selection with the EasySep CD4+ T cell isolation kit. Ficoll-Paque Plus gradient centrifugation was used to isolate PBMCs from whole blood, and the isolated PBMCs were then either used fresh or cryopreserved at -140C. Each culture condition was generally run in triplicate wells.

Rearrangement joined TRBV7-6 to TRBJ2-3; TRBD2 matches 9 bases in the middle. This TCR was recovered from a human donor with COVID-19. This material consisted of cultured CD4+ T cells from blood, taken after SARS-CoV-2 vaccination. CDR3 loop: CASSPRLAAYTDTQYF. The DNA sequence follows: TGTGCCAGCAGCCCCAGACTAGCGGCATACACAGATACGCAGTATTTT.